This T cell receptor beta chain is from a study of naive and memory T cell subsets. Study-wide points: Both skin biopsy types reportedly yielded TCRs, tuberculin sites far more. The RNA method is potentially sensitive to activation and differentiation changes.

The germline gives CDR1 SQVTM, CDR2 ANQGSEA. The CDR3 length is 11 residues. Trimming took 6 bases from V and 0 from J, leaving 6 bases between them. Treatment meaning: skin biopsy from PPD injection site in Mantoux-positive individual. Reverse transcription used DNase-treated unsorted total RNA, aiming for about 1 to 1,100 ng. Blood and skin TCR RNA was reverse transcribed with alpha and beta constant primers. Four PCR rounds used nested alpha and beta constant region primers plus the SP2 primer. Each CDR3 protein is one row after TCRdb ran MiXCR on the UMI-ligation and nested PCR reads. The sample records over 15,000 distinct CDR3 sequences, 8% to 10% being singletons. Concerning this clonotype itself: What it binds is unknown.

The material sequenced was skin, taken from a tuberculin skin test site. The gene calls are TRBV29-1 and TRBJ2-7; D not certain. The receptor was isolated from an adult in good health. The CDR3 region is CSVASSYEQYF. The DNA for the CDR3 is TGCAGCGTCGCTAGCTCCTACGAGCAGTACTTC.